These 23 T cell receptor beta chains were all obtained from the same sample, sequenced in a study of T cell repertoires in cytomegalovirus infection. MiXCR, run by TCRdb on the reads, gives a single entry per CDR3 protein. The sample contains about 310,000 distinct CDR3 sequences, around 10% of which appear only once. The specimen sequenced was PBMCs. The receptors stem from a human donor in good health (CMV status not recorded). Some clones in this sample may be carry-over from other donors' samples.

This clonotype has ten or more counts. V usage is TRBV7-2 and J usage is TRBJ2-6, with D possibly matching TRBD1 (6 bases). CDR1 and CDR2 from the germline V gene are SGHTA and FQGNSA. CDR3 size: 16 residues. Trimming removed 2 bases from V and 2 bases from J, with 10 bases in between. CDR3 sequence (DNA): TGTGCCAGCAGCTTACACCCAGGGGCTGGGGCCAACGTCCTGACTTTC. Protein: CASSLHPGAGANVLTF.

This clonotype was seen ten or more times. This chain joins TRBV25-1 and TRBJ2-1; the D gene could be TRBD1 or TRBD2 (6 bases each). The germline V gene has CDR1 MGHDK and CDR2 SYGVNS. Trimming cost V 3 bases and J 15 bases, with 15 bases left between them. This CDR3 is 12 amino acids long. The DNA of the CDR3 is TGTGCCAGCAGTGATTGGGGGGCTTCTTCGTTCTTC. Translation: CASSDWGASSFF.

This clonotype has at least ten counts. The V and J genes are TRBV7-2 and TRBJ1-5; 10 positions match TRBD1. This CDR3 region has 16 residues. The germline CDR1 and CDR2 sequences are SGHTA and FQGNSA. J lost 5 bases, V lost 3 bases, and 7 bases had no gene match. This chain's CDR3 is CASSFRDRGPDQPQHF. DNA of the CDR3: TGTGCCAGCAGCTTCCGGGACAGGGGTCCCGATCAGCCCCAGCATTTT.

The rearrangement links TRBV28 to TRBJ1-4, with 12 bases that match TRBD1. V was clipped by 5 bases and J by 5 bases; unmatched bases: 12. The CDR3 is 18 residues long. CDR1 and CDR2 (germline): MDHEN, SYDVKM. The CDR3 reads CASSLLPGQGATNEKLFF. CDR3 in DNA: TGTGCCAGCAGTCTGCTACCGGGACAGGGGGCCACCAATGAAAAACTGTTTTTT.

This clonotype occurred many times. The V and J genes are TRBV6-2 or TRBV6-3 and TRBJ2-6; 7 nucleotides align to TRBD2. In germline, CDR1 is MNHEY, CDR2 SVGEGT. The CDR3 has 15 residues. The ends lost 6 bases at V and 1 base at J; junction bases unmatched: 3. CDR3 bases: TGTGCCAGCAGGAGGGGAGGGTCTGGGGCCAACGTCCTGACTTTC. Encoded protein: CASRRGGSGANVLTF.

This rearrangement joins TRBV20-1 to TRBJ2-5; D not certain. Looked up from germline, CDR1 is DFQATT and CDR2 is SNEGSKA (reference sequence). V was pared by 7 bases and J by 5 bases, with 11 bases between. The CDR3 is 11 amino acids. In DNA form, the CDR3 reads TGCAGTGGGCCCGCGCGGGAGACCCAGTACTTC. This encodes CSGPARETQYF.

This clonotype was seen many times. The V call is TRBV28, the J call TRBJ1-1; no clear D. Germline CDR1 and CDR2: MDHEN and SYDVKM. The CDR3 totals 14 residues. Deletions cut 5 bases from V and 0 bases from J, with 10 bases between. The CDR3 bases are TGTGCCAGCAGTCGTGGACCGGTGAACACTGAAGCTTTCTTT. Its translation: CASSRGPVNTEAFF. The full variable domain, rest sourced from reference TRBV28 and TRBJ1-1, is DVKVTQSSRYLVKRTGEKVFLECVQDMDHENMFWYRQDPGLGLRLIYFSYDVKMKEKGDIPEGYSVSREKKERFSLILESASTNQTSMYLCASSRGPVNTEAFFGQGTRLTVV.

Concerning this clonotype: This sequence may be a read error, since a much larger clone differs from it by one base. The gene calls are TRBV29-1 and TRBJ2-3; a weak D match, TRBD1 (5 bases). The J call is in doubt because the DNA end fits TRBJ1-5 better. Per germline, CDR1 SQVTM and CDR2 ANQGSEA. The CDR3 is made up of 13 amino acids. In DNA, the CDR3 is TGCAGCGTGGGGACTAGCGGGGTGGGTACGCAGCATTTT. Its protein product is CSVGTSGVGTQHF.

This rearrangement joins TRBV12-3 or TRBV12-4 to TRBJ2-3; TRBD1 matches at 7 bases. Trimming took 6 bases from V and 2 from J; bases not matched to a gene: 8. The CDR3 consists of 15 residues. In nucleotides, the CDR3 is TGTGCCAGCAGAGACAGGGCAACAAACACAGATACGCAGTATTTT. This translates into CASRDRATNTDTQYF.

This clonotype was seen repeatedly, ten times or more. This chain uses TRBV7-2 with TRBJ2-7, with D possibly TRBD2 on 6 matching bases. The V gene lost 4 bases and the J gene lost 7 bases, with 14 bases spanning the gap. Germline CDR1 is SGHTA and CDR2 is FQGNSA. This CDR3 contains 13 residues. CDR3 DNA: TGTGCCAGCAGCTCGGGACTTTCGGGGGAGCAGTACGTC. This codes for CASSSGLSGEQYV.

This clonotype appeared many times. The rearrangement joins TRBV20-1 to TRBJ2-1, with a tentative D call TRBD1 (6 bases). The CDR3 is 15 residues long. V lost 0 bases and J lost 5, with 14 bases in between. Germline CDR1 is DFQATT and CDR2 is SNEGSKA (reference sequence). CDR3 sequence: CSARDQQGINNEQFF. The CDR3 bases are TGCAGTGCTAGAGATCAGCAGGGGATTAACAATGAGCAGTTCTTC.

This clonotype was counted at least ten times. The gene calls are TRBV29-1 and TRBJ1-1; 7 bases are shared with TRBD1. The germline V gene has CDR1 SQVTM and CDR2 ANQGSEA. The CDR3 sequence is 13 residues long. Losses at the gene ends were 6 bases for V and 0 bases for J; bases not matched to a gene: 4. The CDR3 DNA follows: TGCAGCGTGGCGACAGGGATGAACACTGAAGCTTTCTTT. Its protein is CSVATGMNTEAFF.

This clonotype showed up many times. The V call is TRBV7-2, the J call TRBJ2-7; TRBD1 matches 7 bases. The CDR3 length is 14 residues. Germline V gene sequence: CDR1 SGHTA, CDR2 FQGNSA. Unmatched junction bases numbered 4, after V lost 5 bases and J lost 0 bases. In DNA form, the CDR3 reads TGTGCCAGCAGCCCCCGGGACAGCTCCTACGAGCAGTACTTC. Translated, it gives CASSPRDSSYEQYF.

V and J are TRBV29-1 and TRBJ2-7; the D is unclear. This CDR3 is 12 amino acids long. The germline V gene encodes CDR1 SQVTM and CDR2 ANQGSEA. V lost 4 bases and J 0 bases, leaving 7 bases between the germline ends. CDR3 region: CSVGTDSYEQYF. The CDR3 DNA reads TGCAGCGTTGGGACCGACTCCTACGAGCAGTACTTC.

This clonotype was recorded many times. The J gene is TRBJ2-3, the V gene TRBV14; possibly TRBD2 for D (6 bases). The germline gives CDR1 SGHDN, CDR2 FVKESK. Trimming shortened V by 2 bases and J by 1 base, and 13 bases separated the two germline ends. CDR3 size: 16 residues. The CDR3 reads CASSQKGQRGTDTQYF. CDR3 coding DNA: TGTGCCAGCAGCCAAAAGGGGCAGCGGGGCACAGATACGCAGTATTTT.

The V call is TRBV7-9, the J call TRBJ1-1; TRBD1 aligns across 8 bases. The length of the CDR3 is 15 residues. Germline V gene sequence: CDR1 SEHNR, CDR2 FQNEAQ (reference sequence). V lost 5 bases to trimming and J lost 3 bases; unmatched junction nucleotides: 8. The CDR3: CASSPTGARYTEAFF. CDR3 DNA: TGTGCCAGCAGCCCGACAGGGGCGCGTTACACTGAAGCTTTCTTT.

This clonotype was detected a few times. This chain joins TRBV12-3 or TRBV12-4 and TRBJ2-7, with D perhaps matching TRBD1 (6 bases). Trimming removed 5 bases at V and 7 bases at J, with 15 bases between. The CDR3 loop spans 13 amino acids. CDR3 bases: TGTGCCAGCAGTCATGGACAGCCCGGAGAGCAGTACTTC. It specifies CASSHGQPGEQYF.

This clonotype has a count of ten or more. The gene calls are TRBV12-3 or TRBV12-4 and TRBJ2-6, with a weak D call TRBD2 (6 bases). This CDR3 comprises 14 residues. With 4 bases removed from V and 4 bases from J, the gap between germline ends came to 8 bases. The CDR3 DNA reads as TGTGCCAGCAGTTGGGGGGTAGGGGCCAACGTCCTGACTTTC. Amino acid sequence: CASSWGVGANVLTF.

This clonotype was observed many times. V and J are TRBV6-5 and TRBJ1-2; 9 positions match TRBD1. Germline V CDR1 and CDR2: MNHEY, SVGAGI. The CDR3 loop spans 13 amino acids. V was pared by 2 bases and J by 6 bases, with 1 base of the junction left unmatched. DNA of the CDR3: TGTGCCAGCAGTTACCGGGACAGGGATGGCTACACCTTC. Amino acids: CASSYRDRDGYTF.

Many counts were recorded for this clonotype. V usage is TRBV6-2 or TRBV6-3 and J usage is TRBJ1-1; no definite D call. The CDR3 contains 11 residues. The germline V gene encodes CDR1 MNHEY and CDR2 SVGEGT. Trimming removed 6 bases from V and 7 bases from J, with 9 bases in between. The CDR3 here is CASRDYHEAFF. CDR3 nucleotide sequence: TGTGCCAGCAGGGATTACCATGAAGCTTTCTTT.

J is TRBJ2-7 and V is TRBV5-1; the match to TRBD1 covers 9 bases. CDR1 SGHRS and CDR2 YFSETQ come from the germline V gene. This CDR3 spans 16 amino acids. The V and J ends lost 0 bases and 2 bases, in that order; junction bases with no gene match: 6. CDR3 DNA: TGCGCCAGCAGCTTGGACGCGGGACAGGGAACCTACGAGCAGTACTTC. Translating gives CASSLDAGQGTYEQYF.

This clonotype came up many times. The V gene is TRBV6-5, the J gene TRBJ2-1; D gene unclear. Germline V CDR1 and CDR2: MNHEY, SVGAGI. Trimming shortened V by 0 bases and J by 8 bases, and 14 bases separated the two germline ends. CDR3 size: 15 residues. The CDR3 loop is CASSYSRPAHHEQFF. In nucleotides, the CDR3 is TGTGCCAGCAGTTACTCGAGGCCGGCCCACCATGAGCAGTTCTTC.

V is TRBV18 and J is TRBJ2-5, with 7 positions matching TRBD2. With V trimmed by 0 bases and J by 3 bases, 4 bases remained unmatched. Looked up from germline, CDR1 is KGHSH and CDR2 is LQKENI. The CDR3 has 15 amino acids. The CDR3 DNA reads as TGTGCCAGCTCACCACCGCGAGGGAGGGAAGAGACCCAGTACTTC. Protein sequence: CASSPPRGREETQYF. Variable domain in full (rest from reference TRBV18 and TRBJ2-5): NAGVMQNPRHLVRRRGQEARLRCSPMKGHSHVYWYRQLPEEGLKFMVYLQKENIIDESGMPKERFSAEFPKEGPSILRIQQVVRGDSAAYFCASSPPRGREETQYFGPGTRLLVL.